These T cell receptor beta chains were read from a single sample in a study of blood T cell repertoires in COVID-19. TCRdb keeps only in-frame clones here, not all; method: immunoSEQ multiplex PCR. The sample carries under 400,000 clones, more than 70% recorded once. The sequencing input was peripheral blood. These receptors were obtained from an older woman with COVID-19, enrolled during active disease. CDR3s include the opening cysteine and the closing phenylalanine or tryptophan. Fields, in order: V gene, clone size, D gene, J gene, CDR3 protein, CDR3 DNA. D genes are given only for firm matches. The size entry is marked missing in some rows and otherwise reads once, few, many or a size class.

v_call: TRBV19
clone_size: -
d_call: -
j_call: TRBJ1-6
cdr3_aa: CASSMYQGSPSPLHF
cdr3_nt: TGTGCCAGTAGTATGTATCAGGGATCCCCTTCACCCCTCCACTTT

v_call: TRBV7-9
clone_size: -
d_call: TRBD2
j_call: TRBJ2-1
cdr3_aa: CASSLTGAKRGAPYNEQFF
cdr3_nt: TGTGCCAGCAGCTTAACGGGAGCAAAGCGGGGGGCGCCCTACAATGAGCAGTTCTTC

v_call: TRBV3-1/TRBV3-2
clone_size: -
d_call: -
j_call: TRBJ1-2
cdr3_aa: CASGLTYSQGYTF
cdr3_nt: TGTGCCAGTGGACTGACCTATTCGCAGGGCTACACCTTC

v_call: TRBV5-1
clone_size: -
d_call: TRBD1
j_call: TRBJ1-2
cdr3_aa: CASSPGQGLNYGYTF
cdr3_nt: TGCGCCAGCAGTCCCGGACAGGGGTTAAACTATGGCTACACCTTC

v_call: TRBV3-1/TRBV3-2
clone_size: -
d_call: -
j_call: TRBJ1-2
cdr3_aa: CASSLRPDSNYGYTF
cdr3_nt: TGTGCCAGCAGCCTCCGCCCAGACTCAAACTATGGCTACACCTTC

v_call: TRBV6-5
clone_size: once
d_call: -
j_call: TRBJ2-6
cdr3_aa: CASRTGLSGANVLTF
cdr3_nt: TGTGCCAGCAGAACAGGCCTCTCTGGGGCCAACGTCCTGACTTTC

v_call: TRBV7-2
clone_size: -
d_call: TRBD2
j_call: TRBJ2-1
cdr3_aa: CASSLTSGGANEQFF
cdr3_nt: TGTGCCAGCAGCTTAACTAGCGGGGGGGCTAATGAGCAGTTCTTC

v_call: TRBV7-8
clone_size: few
d_call: -
j_call: TRBJ1-2
cdr3_aa: CASSLGQDYGYTF
cdr3_nt: TGTGCCAGCAGCTTAGGACAGGACTATGGCTACACCTTC

v_call: TRBV7-9
clone_size: -
d_call: -
j_call: TRBJ2-4
cdr3_aa: CASSLAGEDIQYF
cdr3_nt: TGTGCCAGCAGCTTAGCAGGGGAGGACATTCAGTACTTC

v_call: TRBV19
clone_size: -
d_call: -
j_call: TRBJ1-2
cdr3_aa: CASSNREGGYGYTF
cdr3_nt: TGTGCCAGTAGTAACAGGGAGGGCGGCTATGGCTACACCTTC

v_call: TRBV6-2/TRBV6-3
clone_size: -
d_call: TRBD2
j_call: TRBJ2-3
cdr3_aa: CASSTPGLATDTQYF
cdr3_nt: TGTGCCAGCAGTACGCCGGGACTAGCCACAGATACGCAGTATTTT

v_call: TRBV14
clone_size: once
d_call: TRBD1
j_call: TRBJ2-1
cdr3_aa: CASSQELTGNEQFF
cdr3_nt: TGTGCCAGCAGCCAAGAACTGACAGGGAATGAGCAGTTCTTC

v_call: TRBV9
clone_size: -
d_call: -
j_call: TRBJ2-1
cdr3_aa: CASSPIESSYNEQFF
cdr3_nt: TGTGCCAGCAGCCCCATCGAGAGCTCCTACAATGAGCAGTTCTTC

v_call: TRBV28
clone_size: -
d_call: TRBD1
j_call: TRBJ1-1
cdr3_aa: CASRRQGGGTEAFF
cdr3_nt: TGTGCCAGCCGCAGACAGGGGGGTGGGACTGAAGCTTTCTTT

v_call: TRBV5-1
clone_size: -
d_call: TRBD1
j_call: TRBJ1-5
cdr3_aa: CASSLTSGTGNQPQHF
cdr3_nt: TGCGCCAGCAGCTTGACCTCAGGGACAGGGAATCAGCCCCAGCATTTT

v_call: TRBV5-1
clone_size: few
d_call: TRBD2
j_call: TRBJ2-2
cdr3_aa: CASSPGTRGPGELFF
cdr3_nt: TGCGCCAGCAGCCCTGGGACTAGGGGTCCCGGGGAGCTGTTTTTT

v_call: TRBV2
clone_size: -
d_call: TRBD1
j_call: TRBJ1-1
cdr3_aa: CASLWQGAMNTEAFF
cdr3_nt: TGTGCCAGCTTGTGGCAGGGGGCAATGAACACTGAAGCTTTCTTT

v_call: TRBV7-8
clone_size: -
d_call: TRBD2
j_call: TRBJ2-5
cdr3_aa: CASKYSRGGVETQYF
cdr3_nt: TGTGCCAGCAAATACAGTCGGGGGGGCGTAGAGACCCAGTACTTC

v_call: TRBV5-1
clone_size: few
d_call: -
j_call: TRBJ1-1
cdr3_aa: CASSFLSSRQGNTEAFF
cdr3_nt: TGCGCCAGCAGCTTTCTTTCCTCCCGGCAGGGGAACACTGAAGCTTTCTTT

v_call: TRBV19
clone_size: -
d_call: TRBD1
j_call: TRBJ1-6
cdr3_aa: CASSIQGGDNSPLHF
cdr3_nt: TGTGCCAGTAGTATACAGGGGGGAGATAATTCACCCCTCCACTTT

v_call: TRBV2
clone_size: -
d_call: -
j_call: TRBJ2-4
cdr3_aa: CASSFSRGAKNIQYF
cdr3_nt: TGTGCCAGCTCTTTTTCAAGGGGGGCCAAAAACATTCAGTACTTC

v_call: TRBV19
clone_size: -
d_call: -
j_call: TRBJ1-1
cdr3_aa: CASSSPVRGTEAFF
cdr3_nt: TGTGCCAGTAGTAGCCCCGTGCGGGGAACTGAAGCTTTCTTT

v_call: TRBV6-5
clone_size: -
d_call: -
j_call: TRBJ1-6
cdr3_aa: CASSYLGENSPLHF
cdr3_nt: TGTGCCAGCAGTTACTTGGGCGAGAATTCACCCCTCCACTTT

v_call: TRBV19
clone_size: -
d_call: -
j_call: TRBJ1-5
cdr3_aa: CASSMRWLQPQHF
cdr3_nt: TGTGCCAGTAGTATGAGGTGGTTGCAGCCCCAGCATTTT

v_call: TRBV20-1
clone_size: -
d_call: -
j_call: TRBJ1-1
cdr3_aa: CSAPRGEAFF
cdr3_nt: TGCAGTGCTCCCAGGGGCGAAGCTTTCTTT

v_call: TRBV10-3
clone_size: once
d_call: -
j_call: TRBJ1-1
cdr3_aa: CAISEYIGTEAFF
cdr3_nt: TGTGCCATCAGTGAGTATATCGGGACTGAAGCTTTCTTT

v_call: TRBV6-5
clone_size: -
d_call: -
j_call: TRBJ2-1
cdr3_aa: CASSYSRFRVGEQFF
cdr3_nt: TGTGCCAGCAGTTACTCCAGGTTTCGTGTGGGTGAGCAGTTCTTC

v_call: TRBV7-2
clone_size: -
d_call: -
j_call: TRBJ2-3
cdr3_aa: CASSPKGPDTQYF
cdr3_nt: TGTGCCAGCAGCCCTAAGGGGCCAGATACGCAGTATTTT

v_call: TRBV27
clone_size: -
d_call: TRBD1
j_call: TRBJ1-3
cdr3_aa: CASRLTGEAGNTIYF
cdr3_nt: TGTGCCAGCCGATTGACAGGGGAGGCTGGAAACACCATATATTTT

v_call: TRBV7-3
clone_size: -
d_call: TRBD2
j_call: TRBJ2-1
cdr3_aa: CASSPTGGARSNEQFF
cdr3_nt: TGTGCCAGCAGCCCGACGGGAGGAGCGAGGTCCAATGAGCAGTTCTTC

v_call: TRBV9
clone_size: -
d_call: -
j_call: TRBJ1-1
cdr3_aa: CASSVAPGNTEAFF
cdr3_nt: TGTGCCAGCAGCGTAGCCCCAGGGAACACTGAAGCTTTCTTT

v_call: TRBV15
clone_size: once
d_call: -
j_call: TRBJ2-1
cdr3_aa: CATSKMWQNYNEQFF
cdr3_nt: TGTGCCACCAGCAAAATGTGGCAGAACTACAATGAGCAGTTCTTC

v_call: TRBV4-2
clone_size: -
d_call: -
j_call: TRBJ1-1
cdr3_aa: CASSQESGGGGTEAFF
cdr3_nt: TGTGCCAGCAGCCAAGAATCCGGTGGGGGCGGCACTGAAGCTTTCTTT

v_call: TRBV25-1
clone_size: -
d_call: TRBD1
j_call: TRBJ1-1
cdr3_aa: CASSATGGRAEAFF
cdr3_nt: TGTGCCAGCAGTGCGACAGGGGGCAGAGCTGAAGCTTTCTTT

v_call: TRBV28
clone_size: -
d_call: -
j_call: TRBJ2-3
cdr3_aa: CASTVGGASTDTQYF
cdr3_nt: TGTGCCAGCACCGTGGGGGGGGCTAGCACAGATACGCAGTATTTT

v_call: TRBV7-6
clone_size: few
d_call: -
j_call: TRBJ2-7
cdr3_aa: CASSVGVSYEQYF
cdr3_nt: TGTGCCAGCAGCGTCGGGGTCTCCTACGAGCAGTACTTC

v_call: TRBV27
clone_size: once
d_call: TRBD1
j_call: TRBJ1-5
cdr3_aa: CASSSAGQYNQPQHF
cdr3_nt: TGTGCCAGCAGTTCGGCGGGACAGTACAATCAGCCCCAGCATTTT

v_call: TRBV5-5
clone_size: -
d_call: -
j_call: TRBJ1-5
cdr3_aa: CASSLDLRGNQPQHF
cdr3_nt: TGTGCCAGCAGCTTGGATCTGAGGGGCAATCAGCCCCAGCATTTT

v_call: TRBV6-5
clone_size: many
d_call: -
j_call: TRBJ1-1
cdr3_aa: CASSYSLPGTEAFF
cdr3_nt: TGTGCCAGCAGTTACTCCTTACCAGGCACTGAAGCTTTCTTT

v_call: TRBV6-5
clone_size: -
d_call: TRBD1
j_call: TRBJ2-7
cdr3_aa: CASTERDSPGDEQYF
cdr3_nt: TGTGCCAGCACCGAAAGGGACAGCCCAGGGGACGAGCAGTACTTC

v_call: TRBV19
clone_size: few
d_call: -
j_call: TRBJ1-1
cdr3_aa: CASRNRETEAFF
cdr3_nt: TGTGCCAGTAGGAACAGGGAGACTGAAGCTTTCTTT

v_call: TRBV5-6
clone_size: -
d_call: TRBD1
j_call: TRBJ2-1
cdr3_aa: CASSFTTGIYNEQFF
cdr3_nt: TGTGCCAGCAGCTTTACGACAGGGATATACAATGAGCAGTTCTTC

v_call: TRBV11-2
clone_size: few
d_call: -
j_call: TRBJ2-2
cdr3_aa: CASSLTRTGELFF
cdr3_nt: TGTGCCAGCAGCTTAACCAGAACCGGGGAGCTGTTTTTT

v_call: TRBV27
clone_size: -
d_call: TRBD2
j_call: TRBJ2-1
cdr3_aa: CASRPTRGGEQFF
cdr3_nt: TGTGCCAGCAGACCCACACGGGGGGGAGAGCAGTTCTTC

v_call: TRBV27
clone_size: -
d_call: -
j_call: TRBJ1-2
cdr3_aa: CASSFFREGNYGYTF
cdr3_nt: TGTGCCAGCAGTTTCTTCAGGGAAGGGAACTATGGCTACACCTTC